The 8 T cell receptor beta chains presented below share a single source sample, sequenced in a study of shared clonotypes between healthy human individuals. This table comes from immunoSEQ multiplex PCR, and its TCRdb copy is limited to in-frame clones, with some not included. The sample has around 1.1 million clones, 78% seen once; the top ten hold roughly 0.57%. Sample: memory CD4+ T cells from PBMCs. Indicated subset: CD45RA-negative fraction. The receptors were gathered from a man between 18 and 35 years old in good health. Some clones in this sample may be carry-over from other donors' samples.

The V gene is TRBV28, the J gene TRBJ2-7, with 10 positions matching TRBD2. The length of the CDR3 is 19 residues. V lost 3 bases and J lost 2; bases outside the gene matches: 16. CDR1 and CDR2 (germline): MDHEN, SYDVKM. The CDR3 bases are TGTGCCAGCAGTTTTGGGACAAGAGGAGCGGGAGGGCCCGCCTACGAGCAGTACTTC. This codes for CASSFGTRGAGGPAYEQYF.

CDR3 sequence: CASSYWERKDTDTQYF. CDR3 nucleotide sequence: TGTGCCAGCAGTTACTGGGAGCGGAAAGACACAGATACGCAGTATTTT. The V gene is TRBV6-6, the J gene TRBJ2-3; a weak D match, TRBD2 (5 bases). The CDR3 consists of 16 residues. Germline lookup yields CDR1 MNHNY and CDR2 SVGAGI (reference sequence). V gave up 1 base and J gave up 2 bases, with 13 bases separating them.

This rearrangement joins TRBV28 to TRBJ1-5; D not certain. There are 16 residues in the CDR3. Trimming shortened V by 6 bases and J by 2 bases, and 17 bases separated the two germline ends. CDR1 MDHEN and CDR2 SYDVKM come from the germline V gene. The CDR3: CASREIVGLGNQPQHF. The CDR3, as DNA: TGTGCCAGCAGGGAAATTGTCGGGTTGGGCAATCAGCCCCAGCATTTT.

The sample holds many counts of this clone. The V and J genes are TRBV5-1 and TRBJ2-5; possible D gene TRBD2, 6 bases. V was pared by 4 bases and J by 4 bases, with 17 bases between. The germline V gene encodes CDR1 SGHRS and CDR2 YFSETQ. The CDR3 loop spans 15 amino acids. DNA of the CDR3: TGCGCCAGCAGCCCGAGACTAGAGCCAGGAGAGACCCAGTACTTC. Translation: CASSPRLEPGETQYF. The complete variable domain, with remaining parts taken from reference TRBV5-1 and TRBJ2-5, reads KAGVTQTPRYLIKTRGQQVTLSCSPISGHRSVSWYQQTPGQGLQFLFEYFSETQRNKGNFPGRFSGRQFSNSRSEMNVSTLELGDSALYLCASSPRLEPGETQYFGPGTRLLVL.

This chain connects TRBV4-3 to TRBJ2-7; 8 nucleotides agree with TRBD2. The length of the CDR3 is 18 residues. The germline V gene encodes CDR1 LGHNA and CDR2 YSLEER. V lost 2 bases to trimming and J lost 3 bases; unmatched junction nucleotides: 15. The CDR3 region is CASSQSLMAGGGVYEQYF. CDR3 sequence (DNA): TGCGCCAGCAGCCAATCATTAATGGCGGGAGGAGGTGTCTACGAGCAGTACTTC.

The chain's CDR3 is CASSLQSSGSSETQYF. Here the CDR3 DNA reads TGCGCCAGCAGCTTGCAGTCTAGCGGGAGTTCGGAGACCCAGTACTTC. V and J are TRBV5-1 and TRBJ2-5; 10 nucleotides agree with TRBD2. The junction had 8 bases not matched to a gene; V was cut back by 1 base and J by 5 bases. CDR1 SGHRS and CDR2 YFSETQ come from the germline V gene. CDR3 length: 16 amino acids.

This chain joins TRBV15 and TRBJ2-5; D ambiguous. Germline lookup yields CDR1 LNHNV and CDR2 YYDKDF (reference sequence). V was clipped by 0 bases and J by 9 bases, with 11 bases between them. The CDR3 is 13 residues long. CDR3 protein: CATSRDGLGAQYF. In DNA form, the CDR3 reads TGTGCCACCAGCAGAGATGGGCTCGGTGCCCAGTACTTC.

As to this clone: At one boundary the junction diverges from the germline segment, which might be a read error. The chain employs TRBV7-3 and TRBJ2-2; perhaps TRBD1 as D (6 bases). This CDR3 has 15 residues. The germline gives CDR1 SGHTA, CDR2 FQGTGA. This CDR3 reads CASSVTGQNTGELFF. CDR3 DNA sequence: TGTGCCAGCAGCGTAACGGGACAGAACACCGGGGAGCTGTTTTTT.